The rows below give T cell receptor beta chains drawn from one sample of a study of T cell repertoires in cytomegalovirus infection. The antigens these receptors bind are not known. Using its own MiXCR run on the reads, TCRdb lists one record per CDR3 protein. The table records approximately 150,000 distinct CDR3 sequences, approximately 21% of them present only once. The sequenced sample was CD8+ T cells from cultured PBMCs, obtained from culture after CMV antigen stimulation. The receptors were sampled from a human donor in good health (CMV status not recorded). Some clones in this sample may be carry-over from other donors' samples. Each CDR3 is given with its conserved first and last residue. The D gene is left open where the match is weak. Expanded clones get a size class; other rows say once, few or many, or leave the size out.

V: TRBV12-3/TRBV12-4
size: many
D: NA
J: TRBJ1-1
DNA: TGTGCCAGCAGTTTACAGGGGCTGATCACTGAAGCTTTCTTT
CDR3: CASSLQGLITEAFF

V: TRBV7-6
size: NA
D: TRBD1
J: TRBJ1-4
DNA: TGTGCCAGCAGCTTAAGGGGACAGGCTAATGAAAAACTGTTTTTT
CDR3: CASSLRGQANEKLFF

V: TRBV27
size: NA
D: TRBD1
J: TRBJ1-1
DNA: TGTGTCAGCAGTTTAAAGGACAGGCTCCCAGGGGGTGAAGCTTTCTTT
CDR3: CVSSLKDRLPGGEAFF

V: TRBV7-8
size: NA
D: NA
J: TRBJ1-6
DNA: TGTGCCAGCAGCCACCGGGTAAAGGCAGGGAGAAGTTCACCCCTCCACTTT
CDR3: CASSHRVKAGRSSPLHF

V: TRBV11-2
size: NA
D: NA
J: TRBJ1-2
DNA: TGTGCCAGCAGCTTAAACGCGGGGTTGGTGGACTATGGCTACACCTTC
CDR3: CASSLNAGLVDYGYTF

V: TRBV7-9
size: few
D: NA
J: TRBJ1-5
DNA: TGTGCCAGCAGCTTAGCGGGGGACTGGTTCAATCAGCCCCAGCATTTT
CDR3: CASSLAGDWFNQPQHF

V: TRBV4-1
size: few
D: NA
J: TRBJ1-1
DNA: TGCGCCAGCAGCCAGATCGACAGCACTGAAGCTTTCTTT
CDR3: CASSQIDSTEAFF

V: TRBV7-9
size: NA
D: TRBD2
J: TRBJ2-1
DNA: TGTGCCAGCAGCTTATCTAGCGGGGCCATCCTATACAATGAGCAGTTCTTC
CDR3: CASSLSSGAILYNEQFF

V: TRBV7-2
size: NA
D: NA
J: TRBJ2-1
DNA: TGTGCCAGCAGCCTCAGCGGACATGAGCAGTTCTTC
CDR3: CASSLSGHEQFF

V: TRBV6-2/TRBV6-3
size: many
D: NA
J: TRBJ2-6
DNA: TGTGCCAGCAGTTACAGCTCTGGGGCCAACGTCCTGACTTTC
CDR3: CASSYSSGANVLTF

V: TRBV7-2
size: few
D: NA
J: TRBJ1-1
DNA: TGTGCCAGCAGCTTACCGGGACGGCTTGAAGCTTTCTTT
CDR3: CASSLPGRLEAFF

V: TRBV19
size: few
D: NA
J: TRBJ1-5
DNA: TGTGCCAGTAGGACCGGGAAGACCAATCAGCCCCAGCATTTT
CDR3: CASRTGKTNQPQHF

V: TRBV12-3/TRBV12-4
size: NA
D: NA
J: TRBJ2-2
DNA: TGTGCCAGCAGACAGGTCCCCAACACCGGGGAGCTGTTTTTT
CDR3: CASRQVPNTGELFF

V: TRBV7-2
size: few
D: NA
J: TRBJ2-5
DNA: TGTGCCAGCGCTCTCTCCATGGAGGACCAAGAGACCCAGTACTTC
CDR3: CASALSMEDQETQYF

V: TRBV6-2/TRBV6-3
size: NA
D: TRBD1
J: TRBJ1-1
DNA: TGTGCCAGCAGGCCTCCGGGACAGGGGGTTCTCCGCACTGAAGCTTTCTTT
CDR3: CASRPPGQGVLRTEAFF

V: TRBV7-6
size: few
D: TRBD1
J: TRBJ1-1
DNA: TGTGCCAGCAGCGCCGGGACAGGGCGTACTGAAGCTTTCTTT
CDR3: CASSAGTGRTEAFF

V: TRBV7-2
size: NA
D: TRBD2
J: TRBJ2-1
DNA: TGTGCCAGCAGCTGGGGTAGTAGCGGGGGGGCCGATGAGCAGTTCTTC
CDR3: CASSWGSSGGADEQFF

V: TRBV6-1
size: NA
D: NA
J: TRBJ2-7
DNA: TGTGCCAGCAGTGAATGGGAGGTTTCCTACGAGCAGTACTTC
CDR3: CASSEWEVSYEQYF

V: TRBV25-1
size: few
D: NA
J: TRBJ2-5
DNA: TGTGCCAGCAGCCCCCCCCGGGGGCCCTATCAAGAGACCCAGTACTTC
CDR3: CASSPPRGPYQETQYF

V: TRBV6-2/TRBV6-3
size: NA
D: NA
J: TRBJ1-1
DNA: TGTGCCAGCAGTTATCCTTTCGAGCAGGACACTGAAGCTTTCTTT
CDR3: CASSYPFEQDTEAFF

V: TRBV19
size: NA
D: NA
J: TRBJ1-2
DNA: TGTGCCAGTAGTATGACGGCTGAGTATGGCTACACCTTC
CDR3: CASSMTAEYGYTF

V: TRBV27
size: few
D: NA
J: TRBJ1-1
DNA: TGTGCCAGCAGTTTATCTTCCGGAGGGACTGAAGCTTTCTTT
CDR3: CASSLSSGGTEAFF

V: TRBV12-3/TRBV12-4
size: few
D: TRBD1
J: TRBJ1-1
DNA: TGTGCCAGCTTAGACAGGGCCATGAACACTGAAGCTTTCTTT
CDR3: CASLDRAMNTEAFF

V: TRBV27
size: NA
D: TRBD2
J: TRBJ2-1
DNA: TGTGCCAGTAACCCCGGGACTACCTACAATGAGCAGTTCTTC
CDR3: CASNPGTTYNEQFF

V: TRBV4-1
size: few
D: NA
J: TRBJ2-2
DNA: TGCGCCAGCAGCCAAGGGCCCAACACCGGGGAGCTGTTTTTT
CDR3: CASSQGPNTGELFF

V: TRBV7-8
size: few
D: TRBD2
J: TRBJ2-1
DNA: TGTGCCAGCAGCCCGGTCGGGGGGGGACGCATCAATGAGCAGTTCTTC
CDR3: CASSPVGGGRINEQFF

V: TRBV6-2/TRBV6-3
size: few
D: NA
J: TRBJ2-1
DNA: TGTGCCAGCAGTTCGGCCTTGCAGGCCAATGAGCAGTTCTTC
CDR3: CASSSALQANEQFF

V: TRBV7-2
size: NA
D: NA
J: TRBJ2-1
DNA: TGTGCCAGCAGCTTAGTCGCGGGGCCGAGCTCCTACAATGAGCAGTTCTTC
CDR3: CASSLVAGPSSYNEQFF

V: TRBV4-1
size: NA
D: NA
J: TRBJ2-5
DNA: TGCGCCAGCAGCCAAGGTCAAGAGACCCAGTACTTC
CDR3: CASSQGQETQYF

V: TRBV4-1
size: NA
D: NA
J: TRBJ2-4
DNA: TGCGCCAGCAGCCAAGAAACAGAAAGGGACATTCAGTACTTC
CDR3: CASSQETERDIQYF

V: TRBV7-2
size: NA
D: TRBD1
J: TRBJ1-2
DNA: TGTGCCAGCAGCCGTCCCAGGACAGGGTCTGGCTACACCTTC
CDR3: CASSRPRTGSGYTF

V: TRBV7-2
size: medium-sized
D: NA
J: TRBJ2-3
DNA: TGTGCCAGCAGCTTAGCCCGCAGCCCTTCAACGGATACGCAGTATTTT
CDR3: CASSLARSPSTDTQYF

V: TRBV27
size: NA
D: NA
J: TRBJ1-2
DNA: TGTGCCAGCAGTTTATCTGATGGTATCGGGGCCAACTATGGCTACACCTTC
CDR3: CASSLSDGIGANYGYTF

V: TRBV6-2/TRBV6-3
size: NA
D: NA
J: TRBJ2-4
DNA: TGTGCCAGCAGGGCGGGCACCTCGGGACTAGCCAAAAACATTCAGTACTTC
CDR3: CASRAGTSGLAKNIQYF

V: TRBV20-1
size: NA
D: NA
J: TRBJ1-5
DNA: TGCAGTGCTTTAGGGGTGCCCCAGCATTTT
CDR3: CSALGVPQHF

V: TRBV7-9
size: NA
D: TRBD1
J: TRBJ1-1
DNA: TGTGCCAGCAGCGCATCCTCAGGGACAGGGACTGAAGCTTTCTTT
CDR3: CASSASSGTGTEAFF

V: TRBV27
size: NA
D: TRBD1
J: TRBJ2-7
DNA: TGTGCCAGCAGTCGGGACAGCTCCTACGAGCAGTACTTC
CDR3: CASSRDSSYEQYF

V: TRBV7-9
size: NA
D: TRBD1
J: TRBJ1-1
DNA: TGTGCCAGCAGCGACAGGGTGGGGAACACTGAAGCTTTCTTT
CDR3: CASSDRVGNTEAFF

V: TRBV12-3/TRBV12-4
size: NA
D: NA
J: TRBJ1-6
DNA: TGTGCCAGCAGTTTAGTATCGCCTGGGAGGGCGAATTCACCCCTCCACTTT
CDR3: CASSLVSPGRANSPLHF

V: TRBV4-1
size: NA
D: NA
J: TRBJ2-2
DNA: TGCGCCAGCAGCCAAGGATCGAACACCGGGGAGCTGTTTTTT
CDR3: CASSQGSNTGELFF

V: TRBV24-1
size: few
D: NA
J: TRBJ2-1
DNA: TGTGCCACCAGTGTGTCGAATGGCCGCAATGAGCAGTTCTTC
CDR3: CATSVSNGRNEQFF

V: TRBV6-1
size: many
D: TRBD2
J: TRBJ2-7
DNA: TGTGCCAGCACTCCGGGGGGTTACTACGAGCAGTACTTC
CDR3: CASTPGGYYEQYF